This TCR beta chain was identified in a study of T cells in localized non-small cell lung cancer. General study points: For the top 100 tumor clones, a median approximately 61 also appeared in adjacent lung.

Here immunoSEQ multiplex PCR was the method, and the copy in TCRdb shows in-frame clones only, minus some. The repertoire consists of around 41,000 clones, with 86% occurring once and the leading ten covering approximately 6.9%. This CDR3 has 14 amino acids. V lost 5 bases to trimming and J lost 7 bases, with 18 bases between them. From germline, CDR1 is SEHNR and CDR2 FQNEAQ (reference sequence). Details on this clone: Its cognate antigen is unknown.

Sequenced material: peripheral blood, taken before any cancer treatment. The sequence was obtained from a man aged 40-75 years with stage I lung adenocarcinoma. This chain uses TRBV7-9 with TRBJ2-7; D could derive from TRBD1 or TRBD2 (6 bases each). The CDR3 region has the DNA TGTGCCAGCAGCCTGGGACAAACTGGGGGGGAGCAGTACTTC. It codes for CASSLGQTGGEQYF.